This T cell receptor (beta chain) derives from a study of blood T cell repertoires in COVID-19. For the study at large: Collection of acute and convalescent COVID-19 samples took place in the United States, Italy and Spain. T cells, B-cell-depleted T cells, or PBMCs provided the cDNA or gDNA that served as material.

Seattle's enrolled individuals joined amid active infection and were then monitored longitudinally. As originally analysed: Counts of nucleated cells, estimated from reference gene primer amplification, were obtained. Sequenced by immunoSEQ multiplex PCR; TCRdb stores in-frame clones only, minus some. The DNA was the basis for D and trimming; V, J and clone size are from that table. The sample holds roughly 220,000 clones, around 83% seen once. Material: peripheral blood. The source is an elderly woman with COVID-19, enrolled during active disease.

The CDR3 here is CATNPQASNQPQHF. The DNA of the CDR3 is TGTGCCACAAATCCACAGGCCTCCAATCAGCCCCAGCATTTT. The chain joins TRBV10-3 to TRBJ1-5; tentative D call: TRBD1 (5 bases). Germline CDR1 reads ENHRY; CDR2 reads SYGVKD. The CDR3 consists of 14 residues. Deletions cut 10 bases from V and 3 bases from J, with 16 bases between.